Each of the 20 T cell receptor beta chains below was sequenced from the same sample in a study of liver allograft versus peripheral blood T cells. The wider study: Peripheral blood of the recipients supplied T cell receptor repertoires that were compared with those in transplanted livers.

A single record per CDR3 protein comes from TCRdb applying MiXCR to the reads. The profile shows 10,000 or so distinct CDR3 sequences, 18% of them singletons. Every receptor here comes from a human patient who had a liver transplant. Part of the T cell pool may stem from the graft donor.

By its share, this clonotype is medium-sized. This chain's CDR3 is CASSDPDMYTEAFF. The CDR3 bases are TGTGCCAGCAGTGACCCAGACATGTACACTGAAGCTTTCTTT. The genes are TRBV6-2 or TRBV6-3 and TRBJ1-1, with D uncertain. From germline, CDR1 is MNHEY and CDR2 SVGEGT. Trimming took 5 bases from V and 3 from J, leaving 13 bases between them. The CDR3 sequence is 14 residues long.

In this sample, this clonotype turned up a few times. V usage is TRBV6-1 and J usage is TRBJ1-3, with unresolved D. CDR3 length: 14 residues. Looked up from germline, CDR1 is MNHNS and CDR2 is SASEGT. V lost 8 bases and J lost 0, with 11 bases in between. CDR3 DNA: TGTGCCAGCGTCCGGGCCTACTCTGGAAACACCATATATTTT. It codes for CASVRAYSGNTIYF.

This clonotype was seen a few times. The chain carries TRBV15 and TRBJ2-7; D is possibly TRBD2 (6 bases). The CDR3 is made up of 12 amino acids. With 0 bases removed from V and 9 bases from J, the gap between germline ends came to 9 bases. Germline V gives CDR1 LNHNV, CDR2 YYDKDF (reference sequence). CDR3 bases: TGTGCCACCAGCAGAGAGGCGGGAAGGCAGTACTTC. This codes for CATSREAGRQYF.

This clonotype appeared many times. The J gene is TRBJ1-2, the V gene TRBV7-9, with D possibly matching TRBD1 (5 bases). Germline CDR1 SEHNR, CDR2 FQNEAQ (reference sequence). CDR3 length: 14 residues. V was shortened by 5 bases and J by 5 bases, with 15 bases between the two germline ends. Here the CDR3 DNA reads TGTGCCAGCAGCGTTTGGGACGGCAGATATGGCTACACCTTC. Translation gives CASSVWDGRYGYTF.

Notes on this clonotype: With a much larger clone just one base away, this may be a read error. The chain recombines TRBV7-2 with TRBJ2-7; possibly TRBD1 for D (7 bases). The V and J ends lost 5 bases and 4 bases respectively, with 15 bases between them. The CDR3 is 14 amino acids. CDR1 is SGHTA and CDR2 is FQGNSA in the germline V gene. The CDR3, as DNA: TGTACCAGCAGCGTTTCAGGGGGGTTATACGAGCAGTACTTC. Its translation is CTSSVSGGLYEQYF.

This clonotype is deemed medium-sized (0.01 to 0.1%). The J gene is TRBJ1-1, the V gene TRBV7-2; the D gene is possibly TRBD1 (5 bases). Trimming pared 0 bases from V and 4 bases from J, leaving 6 bases between. The germline V gene has CDR1 SGHTA and CDR2 FQGNSA. CDR3 length equals 13 residues. The CDR3 coding sequence is TGTGCCAGCAGCTTAGCAGGGGCCACTGAAGCTTTCTTT. It yields the protein CASSLAGATEAFF.

This chain connects TRBV6-1 to TRBJ1-3, with a tentative D call TRBD1 (6 bases). In germline, CDR1 is MNHNS, CDR2 SASEGT. CDR3 length equals 14 residues. V lost 5 bases and J lost 4, with 12 bases in between. The CDR3 is CASSFDRPGNTIYF. CDR3 nucleotide sequence: TGTGCCAGCAGTTTCGACAGGCCGGGAAACACCATATATTTT.

CDR3 loop: CASSPYAGTSGAGTGELFF. The CDR3 coding sequence is TGCGCCAGCAGCCCATATGCCGGGACTAGCGGGGCGGGAACCGGGGAGCTGTTTTTT. V usage is TRBV5-1 and J usage is TRBJ2-2; 13 positions match TRBD2. Germline V lookup: CDR1 SGHRS, CDR2 YFSETQ. The length of the CDR3 is 19 residues. V was clipped by 4 bases and J by 5 bases; unmatched bases: 14.

This clonotype was observed at least ten times. The J gene is TRBJ2-7, the V gene TRBV7-2; maybe TRBD2 (6 bases). The V gene's germline CDR1 is SGHTA and CDR2 FQGNSA. The CDR3 has 13 amino acids. Trimming stripped 5 bases from V and 1 base from J, with 9 bases between. CDR3 in DNA: TGTGCCAGCAGCATAGGGACTTCCTACGAGCAGTACTTC. Translating it yields CASSIGTSYEQYF.

The rearrangement joins TRBV12-3 or TRBV12-4 to TRBJ1-1; D is perhaps TRBD1 (5 bases). The CDR3 sequence is 13 residues long. V was pared by 3 bases and J by 1 base, with 6 bases between. The CDR3 here is CASSLGQNTEAFF. The CDR3 nucleotides are TGTGCCAGCAGTTTGGGGCAGAACACTGAAGCTTTCTTT.

By share, this clonotype ranks as medium-sized. This chain links TRBV18 with TRBJ1-3, with D possibly being TRBD1 (6 bases). The germline V gene encodes CDR1 KGHSH and CDR2 LQKENI. The CDR3 sequence is 14 residues long. V shed 3 bases and J shed 7 bases, with 13 bases lying between them. CDR3 in amino acids: CASSPQQGSNTIYF. CDR3 nucleotides: TGTGCCAGCTCACCGCAACAGGGTTCCAACACCATATATTTT.

Judged by abundance, this clonotype is medium-sized (0.01 to 0.1%). The chain links TRBV29-1 to TRBJ2-1; the D call may be TRBD1 or TRBD2 (5 bases each). The germline gives CDR1 SQVTM, CDR2 ANQGSEA. This CDR3 contains 15 residues. As DNA, the CDR3 is TGCACCATAATGGAGAGGGGTAGTATTTACAATGAGCAGTTCTTC. This encodes CTIMERGSIYNEQFF.

This clonotype was observed many times. The chain carries TRBV27 and TRBJ1-2; unclear D gene. The V gene's germline CDR1 is MNHEY and CDR2 SMNVEV (reference sequence). Trimming stripped 0 bases from V and 7 bases from J, with 15 bases between. There are 15 residues in the CDR3. In DNA, the CDR3 is TGTGCCAGCAGTTTATCGATCGCATCGGGAAGTGGCTACACCTTC. As protein: CASSLSIASGSGYTF.

This clonotype appeared many times. The V gene is TRBV6-5, the J gene TRBJ1-4; 7 bases fit TRBD1. This CDR3 is 14 amino acids long. Looked up from germline, CDR1 is MNHEY and CDR2 is SVGAGI. The ends lost 5 bases at V and 7 bases at J; junction bases unmatched: 7. The CDR3 DNA reads as TGTGCCAGCAGTGCGGGACAGTATATTGAAAAACTGTTTTTT. Protein: CASSAGQYIEKLFF.

By share, this clonotype ranks as medium-sized. J is TRBJ1-2 and V is TRBV18, with 9 positions matching TRBD1. The CDR3 runs to 14 residues. CDR1 is KGHSH and CDR2 is LQKENI in the germline V gene. After removal of 3 bases from V and 7 bases from J, the junction contained 6 bases not matched to a gene. CDR3 in DNA: TGTGCCAGCTCACCGTCACAGGGGGCCCTTGGCTACACCTTC. It yields the protein CASSPSQGALGYTF.

This clonotype is medium-sized within its sample. V and J are TRBV27 and TRBJ1-1, with a possible D match to TRBD1 (5 bases). CDR1 MNHEY and CDR2 SMNVEV come from the germline V gene (reference sequence). CDR3 length: 13 amino acids. V was cut by 6 bases and J by 1 base, with 9 bases left in between. CDR3 protein: CASRGPANTEAFF. The CDR3, as DNA: TGTGCCAGCAGGGGACCGGCGAACACTGAAGCTTTCTTT.

By its share, this clonotype is medium-sized. The chain links TRBV19 to TRBJ1-4; no definite D call. This CDR3 has 14 amino acids. V lost 8 bases and J 0 bases, leaving 10 bases between the germline ends. Germline V gene lookup returns CDR1 LNHDA and CDR2 SQIVND (reference sequence). Written as DNA, the CDR3 is TGTGCCAGTGCCGGATCAGCAACTAATGAAAAACTGTTTTTT. Translated, it gives CASAGSATNEKLFF.

This clonotype is deemed medium-sized (0.01 to 0.1%). The rearrangement uses TRBV10-3 and TRBJ2-7; no firm D call. From germline, CDR1 is ENHRY and CDR2 SYGVKD. V was cut by 6 bases and J by 2 bases, with 11 bases left in between. The length of the CDR3 is 13 residues. As DNA, the CDR3 is TGTGCCATCAGACACCCGGCAACCTACGAGCAGTACTTC. Amino acid sequence: CAIRHPATYEQYF.

The sample holds many counts of this clonotype. CDR3: CASSLVQGAGNYGYTF. The CDR3 DNA follows: TGTGCCAGCAGCTTGGTACAGGGGGCGGGTAACTATGGCTACACCTTC. This chain connects TRBV5-4 to TRBJ1-2, with 9 bases matching TRBD1. J lost 1 base, V lost 0 bases, and 4 bases had no gene match. The CDR3 runs 16 residues. Germline values: CDR1 SGHNT, CDR2 YYREEE (reference sequence).

This clonotype is termed medium-sized. This chain uses TRBV6-1 with TRBJ1-5, with TRBD1 matching 12 bases. This CDR3 spans 16 amino acids. Germline V lookup: CDR1 MNHNS, CDR2 SASEGT. The ends lost 9 bases at V and 2 bases at J; junction bases unmatched: 8. The CDR3 coding sequence is TGTGCCAGTCGGGGACAGGGGGCAGTAGGCAATCAGCCCCAGCATTTT. It is translated as CASRGQGAVGNQPQHF.